The 5 T cell receptor beta chains in this list originate from one sample, sequenced in a study of vaccination and CD4 T cells after COVID-19. Treatment denoted: roughly 11-day PBMC culture with coronavirus spike peptide pools or control peptides (ViraFEST assay). Their cognate antigens are unknown. An Oncomine TCR Beta short-read assay was used to sequence the DNA from cultured CD4+ T cells. TCRdb used MiXCR to reprocess the PCR reads, holding one entry per CDR3 protein. The repertoire holds approximately 15,000 distinct CDR3 sequences, with 53% as singletons. The sample consisted of CD4+ T cells from blood, cultured in vitro, taken before SARS-CoV-2 vaccination. The origin of the receptors is a human donor who had recovered from COVID-19.

V and J are TRBV1 and TRBJ2-3; TRBD2 reflects the table's D call only, with no check against the DNA. TRBV1 is a known pseudogene. CDR3 length: 17 amino acids. CDR3 sequence (DNA): TGCACCAGCAGCCAAGATCGGGCTAGCGCACGCACAGATACGCAGTATTTT. It yields the protein CTSSQDRASARTDTQYF.

There are a few counts of this clonotype. This chain connects TRBV6-1 to TRBJ1-2; D is undetermined. CDR1 is MNHNS and CDR2 is SASEGT in the germline V gene. Trimming took 6 bases from V and 8 from J, leaving 19 bases between them. The CDR3 has 14 residues. Here the CDR3 reads CASRLGSQARGYTF. The CDR3 bases are TGTGCCAGCAGATTAGGCAGCCAGGCGCGGGGCTACACCTTC.

This clonotype was counted between two and nine times. The V gene is TRBV7-8, the J gene TRBJ1-6; a weak D match, TRBD1 (6 bases). Germline V CDR1 and CDR2: SGHVS, FQNEAQ. This CDR3 comprises 16 residues. The V end lost 1 base, the J end lost 5 bases, and 12 bases lay between the germline ends. The CDR3 is CASSLVLPGDNSPLHF. DNA for the CDR3: TGTGCCAGCAGCTTAGTCCTGCCAGGGGATAATTCACCCCTCCACTTT.

The rearrangement links TRBV6-5 to TRBJ2-7; a weak D match, TRBD2 (6 bases). Trimming cost V 2 bases and J 12 bases, with 17 bases left between them. Germline CDR1 is MNHEY and CDR2 is SVGAGI. The CDR3 covers 13 residues. The chain's CDR3 is CASSYGGNSQRYF. The CDR3 bases are TGTGCCAGCAGTTACGGAGGGAATTCACAGCGGTACTTC.

This chain links TRBV6-5 with TRBJ2-7; the D gene is possibly TRBD1 (6 bases). The ends were cut back, 2 bases at V and 1 base at J, with 15 bases in the middle. This CDR3 region has 16 residues. Germline V gives CDR1 MNHEY, CDR2 SVGAGI. CDR3 region: CASSYPKVGGSYEQYF. The CDR3 nucleotides read TGTGCCAGCAGTTACCCCAAAGTAGGGGGTTCCTACGAGCAGTACTTC.